The clone carrying this T cell receptor beta chain was observed many times. Antigen: not known. V lost 2 bases and J 1 base, leaving 11 bases between the germline ends. This CDR3 contains 15 residues. Germline CDR1 and CDR2: SEHNR and FQNEAQ (reference sequence). These data originate in a study of regulatory T cells in long-lasting Graves disease. Broader study findings: Accuracy could have been hurt by small sample size.

Time point given: newly diagnosed GD, antithyroid drugs for less than 3 months. Isolated PBMC RNA provided the starting material for the TCR library. Investigators report Graves' disease was diagnosed under American Thyroid Association guidelines. An endocrinology department in Xi'an, China, supplied the patients. According to the study, TCR beta libraries were built with iRepertoire HTBI primers and CDR3-region Arm-PCR. TCRdb re-analysed the multiplex PCR reads in MiXCR, keeping a single row per CDR3 protein. This repertoire shows hundreds of thousands of distinct CDR3 sequences, 15% to 20% found once; its top ten account for roughly 25%. The sample was also reused in another study, on T cells in Graves' hyperthyroidism and ophthalmopathy.

The chain employs TRBV7-9 and TRBJ2-5; D might be TRBD1 (5 bases). The clonotype comes from a middle-aged woman with Graves disease. Sequencing was performed on peripheral blood mononuclear cells (PBMCs), taken at new diagnosis, from a patient treated with antithyroid drugs. This chain's CDR3 is CASSLTAGIQETQYF. CDR3 coding DNA: TGTGCCAGCAGCTTAACGGCAGGGATCCAAGAGACCCAGTACTTC.